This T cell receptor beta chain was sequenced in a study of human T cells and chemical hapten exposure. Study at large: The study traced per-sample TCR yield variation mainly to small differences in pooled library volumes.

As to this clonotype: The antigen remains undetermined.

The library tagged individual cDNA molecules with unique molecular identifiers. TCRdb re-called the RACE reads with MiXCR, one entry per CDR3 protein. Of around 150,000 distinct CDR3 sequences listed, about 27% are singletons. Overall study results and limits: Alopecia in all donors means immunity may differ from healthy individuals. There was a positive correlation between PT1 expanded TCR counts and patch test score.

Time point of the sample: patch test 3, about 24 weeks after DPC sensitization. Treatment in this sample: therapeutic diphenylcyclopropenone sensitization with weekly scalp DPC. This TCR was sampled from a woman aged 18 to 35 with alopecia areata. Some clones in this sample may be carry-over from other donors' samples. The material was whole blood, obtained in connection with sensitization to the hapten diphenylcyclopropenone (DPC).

In DNA form, the CDR3 reads TGTGCCAGCAGCTCGGGACCCGAGCAGTACTTC. The encoded protein is CASSSGPEQYF. The chain recombines TRBV7-9 with TRBJ2-7; D assignment may be TRBD1 or TRBD2 (5 bases each). V lost 4 bases, J lost 6 bases, and 7 bases lay in between. CDR1 is SEHNR and CDR2 is FQNEAQ in the germline V gene (reference sequence). The CDR3 is 11 residues long.